The TCR beta chain described here comes from a study of spatial heterogeneity in lung cancer. Across the whole study: The library had UMIs, and each TCR and UMI pair averaged more than ten raw reads.

With V trimmed by 7 bases and J by 5 bases, 12 bases remained unmatched. Looked up from germline, CDR1 is SQVTM and CDR2 is ANQGSEA. The CDR3 runs to 14 residues. On this clonotype itself: The target antigen is unknown.

The time point was: sample taken at primary tumor resection. Unsorted whole RNA samples from tumor, nontumor lung or frozen PBMC were sequenced. Samples were donated by 72 untreated early-stage non-small cell lung cancer patients. Overall study findings and caveats: TCRs found ubiquitously expanded in tumor appeared in blood more at resection than at follow-up.

Unique molecular identifiers tagged every individual TCR cDNA molecule. TCRdb reanalysed the 5' RACE reads using MiXCR and keeps one entry per CDR3 protein. The data show over 90,000 distinct CDR3 sequences, approximately 8.2% seen once. The TCR sequence derives from a male donor with early-stage non-small cell lung cancer. The chain links TRBV29-1 to TRBJ2-7, with 9 nucleotides matching TRBD1. Sequencing used PBMCs, obtained at surgery. CDR3 loop: CSAGGGTGMDEQYF. CDR3 DNA sequence: TGCAGCGCCGGAGGTGGGACAGGGATGGACGAGCAGTACTTC.